The 29 T cell receptor beta chains below come from one sample, sequenced in a study of blood T cell repertoires in COVID-19. This table comes from immunoSEQ multiplex PCR, and its TCRdb copy is limited to in-frame clones, with some not included. In the table there are under 300,000 clones, about nine tenths of which are singletons. The source material was peripheral blood. The receptors were gathered from a man aged 55 to 69 with acute or convalescent COVID-19.

The CDR3 bases are TGTGCCAGCAGCCCCCGGGGGGTCGGCTACACCTTC. Residues: CASSPRGVGYTF. This chain links TRBV5-4 with TRBJ1-2; a possible D gene is TRBD1 (5 bases). The V gene lost 4 bases and the J gene lost 8 bases, with 12 bases spanning the gap. Germline lookup yields CDR1 SGHNT and CDR2 YYREEE (reference sequence). The CDR3 sequence is 12 residues long.

The chain links TRBV10-2 to TRBJ2-1; 9 bases are a match to TRBD1. The CDR3 runs to 14 residues. The junction had 4 bases not matched to a gene; V was cut back by 3 bases and J by 7 bases. The germline V gene has CDR1 WSHSY and CDR2 SAAADI. The DNA for the CDR3 is TGCGCCAGCAGTGAACAGGGGGCTCTGAATGAGCAGTTCTTC. It yields the protein CASSEQGALNEQFF.

This clone was seen a few times. V is TRBV18 and J is TRBJ1-5; TRBD1 is a possible D gene (6 bases). This CDR3 comprises 13 residues. V gave up 6 bases and J gave up 5 bases, with 11 bases separating them. Germline V gene sequence: CDR1 KGHSH, CDR2 LQKENI. Written as DNA, the CDR3 is TGTGCCAGCTCGTCACAGGGCTATCAGCCCCAGCATTTT. It is translated as CASSSQGYQPQHF. Using reference TRBV18 and TRBJ1-5 for the parts outside the CDR3, the full variable domain is NAGVMQNPRHLVRRRGQEARLRCSPMKGHSHVYWYRQLPEEGLKFMVYLQKENIIDESGMPKERFSAEFPKEGPSILRIQQVVRGDSAAYFCASSSQGYQPQHFGDGTRLSIL.

The chain joins TRBV6-6 to TRBJ1-6, with D hard to call. Trimming pared 4 bases from V and 8 bases from J, leaving 15 bases between. Germline CDR1 is MNHNY and CDR2 is SVGAGI (reference sequence). The CDR3 covers 15 residues. CDR3: CASSSGRLADSPLHF. DNA for the CDR3: TGTGCCAGCAGTTCTGGCAGACTGGCGGATTCACCCCTCCACTTT.

V is TRBV6-5 and J is TRBJ2-5; TRBD2 might be the D (6 bases). V lost 5 bases, J lost 7 bases, and 17 bases lay in between. The CDR3 runs 14 residues. Looked up from germline, CDR1 is MNHEY and CDR2 is SVGAGI. In DNA, the CDR3 is TGTGCCAGCAGTCCCGCACGGGGGATGGGGACCCAGTACTTC. As protein: CASSPARGMGTQYF.

DNA of the CDR3: TGTGCCAGCAGGACCGGGACAGGGACTGAAGCTTTCTTT. Its translation: CASRTGTGTEAFF. The rearrangement joins TRBV6-6 to TRBJ1-1; TRBD1 aligns across 9 bases. This CDR3 spans 13 amino acids. The ends lost 6 bases at V and 5 bases at J; junction bases unmatched: 4. The germline V gene encodes CDR1 MNHNY and CDR2 SVGAGI (reference sequence).

The V and J genes are TRBV6-5 and TRBJ1-4; TRBD1 matches at 7 bases. There are 15 residues in the CDR3. V shed 0 bases, J shed 8 bases, and the junction held 6 bases outside the gene matches. CDR1 is MNHEY, CDR2 SVGAGI, per germline. The CDR3 DNA reads as TGTGCCAGCAGTTACTCGAGGCAGGGGGAGGAAAAACTGTTTTTT. Residues: CASSYSRQGEEKLFF.

V is TRBV7-9 and J is TRBJ1-2; the match to TRBD1 covers 7 bases. With V trimmed by 5 bases and J by 7 bases, 10 bases remained unmatched. Germline V gene lookup returns CDR1 SEHNR and CDR2 FQNEAQ (reference sequence). The CDR3 length is 14 residues. CDR3 DNA: TGTGCCAGCAGCGAGAACAGGGGTATTGGTGGCTACACCTTC. Amino acids: CASSENRGIGGYTF.

J is TRBJ1-1 and V is TRBV27; tentative D call: TRBD1 (5 bases). This CDR3 has 16 residues. V lost 0 bases and J 0 bases, leaving 11 bases between the germline ends. CDR1 and CDR2 (germline): MNHEY, SMNVEV (reference sequence). The CDR3 nucleotides are TGTGCCAGCAGTTTATCGGTGACAGTCATGAACACTGAAGCTTTCTTT. It codes for CASSLSVTVMNTEAFF.

J is TRBJ2-3 and V is TRBV28; the D gene is possibly TRBD1 (6 bases). The germline gives CDR1 MDHEN, CDR2 SYDVKM. V was shortened by 3 bases and J by 0 bases, with 19 bases between the two germline ends. The CDR3 runs to 18 residues. Here the CDR3 reads CASSLSRGPLTSTDTQYF. CDR3 in DNA: TGTGCCAGCAGTTTGTCCAGGGGCCCTCTTACTAGCACAGATACGCAGTATTTT.

The CDR3 sequence is CASSPDIYGYTF. The CDR3 bases are TGTGCCAGCAGTCCCGACATCTATGGCTACACCTTC. The chain has TRBV28 and TRBJ1-2; D gene unclear. This CDR3 has 12 residues. Looked up from germline, CDR1 is MDHEN and CDR2 is SYDVKM. The V and J ends lost 5 bases and 4 bases respectively, with 8 bases between them.

This clone was picked up one time. J is TRBJ1-5 and V is TRBV28; 7 bases are a match to TRBD1. The V gene end was trimmed by 3 bases and the J gene end by 7 bases; junction bases not matched to a gene: 12. The CDR3 is 16 amino acids. Germline-derived CDR1 and CDR2 are MDHEN and SYDVKM. CDR3 coding DNA: TGTGCCAGCAGTTTTTCTGTCAGGGGGAAGCGACAGCCCCAGCATTTT. Translated, it gives CASSFSVRGKRQPQHF.

This clone was found a few times. The CDR3 coding sequence is TGTGCCAGCAGCCCCCGGGGGGGAACCTACGAGCAGTACTTC. Encoded protein: CASSPRGGTYEQYF. The genes are TRBV27 and TRBJ2-7, with 8 bases identical to TRBD2. CDR1 is MNHEY, CDR2 SMNVEV, per germline (reference sequence). J lost 2 bases, V lost 6 bases, and 6 bases had no gene match. The CDR3 is 14 residues long.

The chain uses TRBV5-1 and TRBJ1-4; a weak D match, TRBD1 (5 bases). Trimming left V 0 bases short and J 5 bases short, with 11 bases between. The CDR3 runs to 15 residues. Germline V gives CDR1 SGHRS, CDR2 YFSETQ. CDR3 DNA: TGCGCCAGCAGCTTGGTGGGGGGTCCGAATGAAAAACTGTTTTTT. It yields the protein CASSLVGGPNEKLFF.

The chain has TRBV7-8 and TRBJ1-2, with 10 nucleotides matching TRBD1. The germline V gene encodes CDR1 SGHVS and CDR2 FQNEAQ. The CDR3 runs to 14 residues. The V segment lost 5 bases and the J segment 5 bases; nucleotides outside the gene matches: 5. CDR3 region: CASSPRTGGYGYTF. As DNA, the CDR3 is TGTGCCAGCAGCCCACGGACAGGGGGGTATGGCTACACCTTC.

V is TRBV7-3 and J is TRBJ2-1; D is perhaps TRBD2 (6 bases). The CDR3 consists of 14 residues. Germline assignment: CDR1 SGHTA and CDR2 FQGTGA. Deletions cut 3 bases from V and 9 bases from J, with 15 bases between. This chain's CDR3 is CASSLGGGSSEQFF. The CDR3 coding sequence is TGTGCCAGCAGCTTGGGGGGAGGCTCCAGTGAGCAGTTCTTC.

This clone was observed at least ten times. The chain employs TRBV6-2 or TRBV6-3 and TRBJ2-2, with D maybe TRBD2 (5 bases). This CDR3 spans 15 amino acids. Germline CDR1 MNHEY, CDR2 SVGEGT. Between the trimmed V and J ends, which lost 0 bases and 7 bases, there was a span of 12 bases. CDR3 sequence reads: CASSYSRDFGGELFF. CDR3 coding DNA: TGTGCCAGCAGTTACTCGAGGGATTTCGGCGGGGAGCTGTTTTTT.

This chain uses TRBV28 with TRBJ1-5; a possible D gene is TRBD1 (5 bases). Trimming cost V 1 base and J 0 bases, with 16 bases left between them. CDR3 length: 18 residues. Germline V lookup: CDR1 MDHEN, CDR2 SYDVKM. CDR3 nucleotides: TGTGCCAGCAGTTTATCGGGTTGGGGCAGGGATAGCAATCAGCCCCAGCATTTT. As protein: CASSLSGWGRDSNQPQHF.

The CDR3 region has the DNA TGTGCCAGCAGGAGCCACAGGGGTTCGGGTACTGAAGCTTTCTTT. Encoded protein: CASRSHRGSGTEAFF. The rearrangement uses TRBV2 and TRBJ1-1; TRBD1 aligns across 7 bases. Germline loops: CDR1 SNHLY, CDR2 FYNNEI. V dropped 6 bases and J dropped 5; count of bases not matched to a gene: 12. The CDR3 extends over 15 amino acids.

This chain connects TRBV24-1 to TRBJ2-1; D gene unclear. V was trimmed by 4 bases and J by 7 bases, leaving 7 bases between them. Germline assignment: CDR1 KGHDR and CDR2 SFDVKD. The CDR3 is 12 amino acids. Here the CDR3 DNA reads TGTGCCACCAGTGAGAGTGAAAATGAGCAGTTCTTC. Encoded protein: CATSESENEQFF.

Concerning this clone: Other DNA sequences within the sample encode an identical CDR3. The chain is built from TRBV5-1 and TRBJ1-2; maybe TRBD1 (6 bases). Germline loops: CDR1 SGHRS, CDR2 YFSETQ. The CDR3 contains 13 residues. Trimming removed 0 bases from V and 5 bases from J, with 8 bases in between. CDR3 in DNA: TGCGCCAGCAGCTTGGTACAGGGTTATGGCTACACCTTC. This sequence encodes CASSLVQGYGYTF. Full variable domain (missing parts from reference TRBV5-1 and TRBJ1-2): KAGVTQTPRYLIKTRGQQVTLSCSPISGHRSVSWYQQTPGQGLQFLFEYFSETQRNKGNFPGRFSGRQFSNSRSEMNVSTLELGDSALYLCASSLVQGYGYTFGSGTRLTVV.

The chain recombines TRBV6-1 with TRBJ1-2; 7 positions agree with TRBD1. With 1 base clipped from V and 8 bases from J, the junction kept 10 bases outside the gene matches. Germline CDR1 and CDR2: MNHNS and SASEGT. This CDR3 is 15 amino acids long. CDR3 sequence: CASSEGVQGIRGYTF. In nucleotides, the CDR3 is TGTGCCAGCAGTGAAGGCGTACAGGGGATTCGGGGCTACACCTTC.

This CDR3 is CASSFQGLDSGNTIYF. The CDR3 nucleotides read TGTGCCAGCAGCTTTCAGGGGCTTGACTCTGGAAACACCATATATTTT. This chain links TRBV5-4 with TRBJ1-3, with D possibly TRBD1 on 6 matching bases. V lost 2 bases, J lost 0 bases, and 12 bases lay in between. The CDR3 runs to 16 residues. Germline lookup yields CDR1 SGHNT and CDR2 YYREEE (reference sequence).

The genes are TRBV15 and TRBJ2-3, with TRBD1 identical over 12 bases. CDR3 length equals 16 residues. V lost 4 bases to trimming and J lost 4 bases; unmatched junction nucleotides: 6. From germline, CDR1 is LNHNV and CDR2 YYDKDF (reference sequence). Here the CDR3 reads CATSKGTGGRSDTQYF. CDR3 nucleotide sequence: TGTGCCACCAGCAAAGGGACAGGGGGCCGTTCAGATACGCAGTATTTT.

The J gene is TRBJ2-2, the V gene TRBV6-5, with 7 bases that match TRBD1. Germline assignment: CDR1 MNHEY and CDR2 SVGAGI. V lost 6 bases, J lost 4 bases, and 5 bases stayed unmatched. This CDR3 has 14 amino acids. The CDR3 reads CASSSTGSTGELFF. The CDR3 DNA reads TGTGCCAGCAGCTCGACAGGGAGCACCGGGGAGCTGTTTTTT.

The gene calls are TRBV6-5 and TRBJ1-2; no clear D gene. Per germline, CDR1 MNHEY and CDR2 SVGAGI. The CDR3 covers 12 residues. V was cut by 6 bases and J by 7 bases, with 12 bases left in between. For the CDR3, the DNA is TGTGCCAGCAGGAAGACCGAGGTTGGCTACACCTTC. This translates into CASRKTEVGYTF.

The chain employs TRBV5-6 and TRBJ1-2, with 10 nucleotides matching TRBD1. The V and J ends lost 5 bases and 12 bases, in that order; junction bases with no gene match: 16. The CDR3 is 15 residues long. The germline V gene encodes CDR1 SGHDT and CDR2 YYEEEE. The CDR3 nucleotides are TGTGCCAGCAGGCAAACCGGGACAGGGGCCTCCCCGGACACCTTC. It encodes CASRQTGTGASPDTF. Full variable domain (missing parts from reference TRBV5-6 and TRBJ1-2): DAGVTQSPTHLIKTRGQQVTLRCSPKSGHDTVSWYQQALGQGPQFIFQYYEEEERQRGNFPDRFSGHQFPNYSSELNVNALLLGDSALYLCASRQTGTGASPDTFGSGTRLTVV.

The chain employs TRBV30 and TRBJ1-5; D is possibly TRBD1 (5 bases). Germline V gene lookup returns CDR1 GTSNPN and CDR2 SVGIG (reference sequence). The CDR3 consists of 13 residues. Trimming cost V 2 bases and J 4 bases, with 9 bases left between them. CDR3 residues: CAWSRQGNQPQHF. CDR3 DNA: TGTGCCTGGAGTAGGCAGGGAAATCAGCCCCAGCATTTT.

This chain connects TRBV6-2 or TRBV6-3 to TRBJ2-7, with TRBD2 matching over 8 bases. The V segment lost 3 bases and the J segment 6 bases; nucleotides outside the gene matches: 13. Germline values: CDR1 MNHEY, CDR2 SVGEGT. The CDR3 loop spans 16 amino acids. The CDR3 loop reads CASSYGPQRESFEQYF. Written as DNA, the CDR3 is TGTGCCAGCAGTTATGGCCCACAGCGGGAGAGTTTCGAGCAGTACTTC.